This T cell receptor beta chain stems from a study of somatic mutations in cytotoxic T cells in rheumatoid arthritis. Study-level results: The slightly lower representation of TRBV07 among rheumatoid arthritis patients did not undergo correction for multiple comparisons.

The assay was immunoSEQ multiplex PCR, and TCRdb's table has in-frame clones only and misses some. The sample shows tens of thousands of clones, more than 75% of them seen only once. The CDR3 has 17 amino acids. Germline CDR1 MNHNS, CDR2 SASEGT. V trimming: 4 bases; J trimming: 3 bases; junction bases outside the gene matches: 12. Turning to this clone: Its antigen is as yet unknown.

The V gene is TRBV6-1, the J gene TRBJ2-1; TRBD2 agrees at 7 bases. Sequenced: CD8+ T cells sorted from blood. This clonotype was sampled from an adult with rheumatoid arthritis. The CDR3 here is CASSGGSGYSIYNEQFF. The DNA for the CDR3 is TGTGCCAGCAGTGGTGGTAGCGGGTACAGTATCTACAATGAGCAGTTCTTC.